This TCR beta chain was recovered during a study of blood T cell repertoires in COVID-19. On the study more broadly: Acute and convalescent COVID-19 samples came from the United States, Italy and Spain. T cells, B-cell-depleted T cells, or PBMCs supplied cDNA or gDNA.

The trim removed 0 bases at V and 4 bases at J, leaving 4 bases unmatched. Germline CDR1 and CDR2: SEHNR and FQNEAQ (reference sequence). The CDR3 covers 15 residues. In the authors' methods: Estimation of nucleated cell counts was performed using reference gene primer amplification. This table comes from immunoSEQ multiplex PCR, and its TCRdb copy is limited to in-frame clones, with some not included. V and J calls and clone size are as listed in that table; D and trimming were resolved from the DNA. The sample lists some 400,000 clones, 90% occurring once. The sequence was obtained from a man between 18 and 35 years old with active or convalescent COVID-19. The specimen was peripheral blood. V is TRBV7-9 and J is TRBJ1-1, with TRBD1 matching over 8 bases. The CDR3 protein is CASSLAWDRRTEAFF. The CDR3 coding sequence is TGTGCCAGCAGCTTAGCGTGGGACAGGCGCACTGAAGCTTTCTTT.